This TCR beta chain was sequenced in a study of molecular identifiers for immune sequencing clone quantification listed by TCRdb under 2018. General notes on the study: For a replicate experiment, the RNA from either approximately 20,000 or 100,000 naive CD8 T cells was divided into five aliquots, and four of those aliquots went on to sequencing. The study was a methods study using CD8 T cells to benchmark molecular-identifier clustering-based TCR repertoire sequencing (MIDCIRS) and TCR RNA copy counting. Paper-wide results and their limitations: Naive libraries contained spiked-in Jurkat TCR RNA (roughly ten copies' worth), which is not part of the donor repertoire. Clones above 20 RNA copies held over 97% of molecules in CMV-specific effector cells but under 1% in naive cells. Modeling gave roughly 3 recovered TCR RNA copies per cell versus approximately 9 by digital PCR, implying roughly 29% capture efficiency. Spiked-in Jurkat TCR RNA equal to a single cell's worth was reported to be detectable even within one million naive CD8 T cells. When barcode sub-clustering was left out, chimeric consensus sequences inflated TCR diversity, with chimeras reaching as high as 47%. Identical TCR molecules sharing a barcode could cause highly expanded clone sizes to be underestimated.

On this clonotype itself: There is no known antigen for this receptor. It has no much larger one-base neighbor in the sample; base qualities were not kept.

Library prep was done by PCR. The run used an Illumina HiSeq 4000. Bulk TCR libraries were generated as previously described, with the TCR primers listed in Table S5 used. Purification of total RNA was performed with the Qiagen AllPrep DNA/RNA kit. Before any analysis, reads coming from multiple sequencing runs of the same library were combined into one pool. The original pipeline was this. Only reads with exact TCR constant sequence were kept, trimmed to 150 nt, and grouped by their 12-nt molecular barcodes. Reads in each barcode group were sub-clustered using a 15% Levenshtein threshold, and a quality-weighted consensus sequence was built for each RNA molecule. Non-functional sequences were removed, as were lower-count sequences one edit away from another. Barcode sub-clusters with fewer than 20% of the maximum read count were removed, based on fitting two negative binomial distributions. TCRdb trimmed the raw reads at Q25, called clones with MiXCR and kept productive beta chains. For every CDR3 protein sequence, its rows merge into one entry that carries the most common genes and DNA. These V and J calls rely on TCRdb rather than the paper's analysis. For this sample there are about 640,000 distinct CDR3 sequences; about 20% appear just once. The ten largest clonotypes hold under 0.95% of the sample.

V lost 3 bases and J lost 8 bases, and the count of bases not matched to a germline gene is 3. The CDR3 runs 13 amino acids, cysteine and phenylalanine included. The retained sequence is limited to the CDR3, 39 bases, with the frame set at the first base. The germline V gene (reference sequence) gives CDR1 as DFQATT and CDR2 as SNEGSKA. Naive CD8 T cell libraries were made from approximately 20,000 to 1,000,000 sorted cells using 10%, 30% or 50% of purified RNA. Naive CD8 T cells were FACS-sorted as CD8+CD4-CCR7+CD45RA+ on a BD FACSAria II into RLT Plus buffer. To test detection sensitivity, Jurkat RNA equal to ten TCR copies was added to samples of about 18,000-1,100,000 naive CD8 T cells. Enrichment of CD8 T cells was performed with RosetteSep CD8+ T Cell Enrichment Cocktail and Ficoll-Paque, after which ACK red cell lysis was carried out.

The specimen sequenced was naive CD8+ T cells from blood, with Jurkat cell RNA spiked in. The cell subset or site label corresponds to: FACS-sorted CD8+CD4-CCR7+CD45RA+ naive T cells. This receptor was obtained from a human donor in good health. Some libraries in this study had Jurkat cell RNA spiked in. The chain employs TRBV20-1 and TRBJ2-1; 11 bases in the junction line up with TRBD1. The CDR3 in this case is CSARGQGGYEQFF. The nucleotides read TGCAGTGCTAGGGGACAGGGGGGGTATGAGCAGTTCTTC.